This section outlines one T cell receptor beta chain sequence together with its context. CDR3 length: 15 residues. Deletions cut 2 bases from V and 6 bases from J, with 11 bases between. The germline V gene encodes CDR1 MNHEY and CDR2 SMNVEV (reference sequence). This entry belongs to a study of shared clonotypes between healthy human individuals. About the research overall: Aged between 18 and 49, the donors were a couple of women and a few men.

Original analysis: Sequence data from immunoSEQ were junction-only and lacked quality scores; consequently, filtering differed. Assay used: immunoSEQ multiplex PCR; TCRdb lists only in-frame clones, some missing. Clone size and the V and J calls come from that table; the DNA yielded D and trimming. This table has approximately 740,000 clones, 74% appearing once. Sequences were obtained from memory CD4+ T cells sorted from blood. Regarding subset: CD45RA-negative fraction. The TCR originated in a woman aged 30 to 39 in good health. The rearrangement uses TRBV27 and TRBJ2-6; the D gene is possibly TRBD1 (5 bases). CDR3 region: CASSLRGLEANVLTF. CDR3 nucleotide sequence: TGTGCCAGCAGTTTAAGGGGCCTAGAGGCCAACGTCCTGACTTTC. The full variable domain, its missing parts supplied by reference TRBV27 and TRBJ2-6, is EAQVTQNPRYLITVTGKKLTVTCSQNMNHEYMSWYRQDPGLGLRQIYYSMNVEVTDKGDVPEGYKVSRKEKRNFPLILESPSPNQTSLYFCASSLRGLEANVLTFGAGSRLTVL.